This T cell receptor (beta chain) was profiled in a study of shared clonotypes between healthy human individuals. Whole-study context: Aged between 18 and 49, the donors were two women and three men.

Using roughly 180 ng DNA, some 30,000 T cell genomes, the sorted-subset replicate PCRs were run. Generated by immunoSEQ multiplex PCR, the TCRdb table keeps only in-frame clones and is missing some. The sample has approximately 2.1 million clones; about 92% are singletons. Deletions cut 2 bases from V and 6 bases from J, with 14 bases between. CDR3 length: 15 residues. Germline loops: CDR1 SEHNR, CDR2 FQNEAQ (reference sequence). In the CD4+ fraction, cells were divided into CD45RA+ naive and CD45RA-negative memory subsets. This TCR derives from a man aged 18-30 years in good health. Some clones in this sample may be carry-over from other donors' samples. The sequencing sample was made of naive CD4+ T cells from PBMCs. Subset indicated: CD45RA+ positively selected. The V and J genes are TRBV7-9 and TRBJ2-1; D remains unclear. The CDR3 reads CASSLIRVAFNEQFF. CDR3 sequence (DNA): TGTGCCAGCAGCTTAATTCGGGTAGCCTTCAATGAGCAGTTCTTC.